One and the same sample provided the 8 T cell receptor beta chains below, sequenced in a study of shared clonotypes between healthy human individuals. Here immunoSEQ multiplex PCR was the method, and the copy in TCRdb shows in-frame clones only, minus some. The sample records roughly 500,000 clones, over 75% being singletons. The sample taken for sequencing was PBMCs. The receptors come from a woman aged 35 to 49 in good health. Some clones in this sample may be carry-over from other donors' samples.

Comment on this clone: Additional DNA sequences in this sample encode the identical CDR3. The rearrangement uses TRBV5-1 and TRBJ2-6; D unclear. The length of the CDR3 is 14 residues. Germline CDR1 and CDR2: SGHRS and YFSETQ. Trimming shortened V by 1 base and J by 2 bases, and 4 bases separated the two germline ends. The CDR3 DNA follows: TGCGCCAGCAGCTTGCGGGCTGGGGCCAACGTCCTGACTTTC. This gives the protein CASSLRAGANVLTF.

The chain combines TRBV2 with TRBJ2-2; D might be TRBD1 or TRBD2, each matching 5 bases. Germline loops: CDR1 SNHLY, CDR2 FYNNEI. CDR3 size: 14 residues. V shed 6 bases and J shed 7 bases, with 15 bases lying between them. CDR3 bases: TGTGCCAGCAGCGAAACCGGGACGATCGGGGAGCTGTTTTTT. It is translated as CASSETGTIGELFF.

This clone was observed a few times. This may be a read error: a much more frequent sequence differs by one nucleotide. The sample contains more than one DNA sequence encoding this CDR3. The rearrangement uses TRBV7-9 and TRBJ1-1; weak D call: TRBD1 (6 bases). With 5 bases removed from V and 7 bases from J, the gap between germline ends came to 14 bases. The CDR3 totals 13 residues. Germline CDR1 and CDR2: SEHNR and FQNEAQ (reference sequence). The CDR3 loop is CASSPGWGREAFF. The CDR3 nucleotides are TGTGCCAGCAGCCCTGGGTGGGGGCGTGAAGCTTTCTTT.

The chain recombines TRBV18 with TRBJ1-1, with 7 bases identical to TRBD1. The V gene's germline CDR1 is KGHSH and CDR2 LQKENI. Losses at the gene ends were 3 bases for V and 1 base for J; bases not matched to a gene: 5. This CDR3 is 15 amino acids long. The CDR3 spells CASSPRTGRNTEAFF. In DNA, the CDR3 is TGTGCCAGCTCACCTAGGACAGGACGGAACACTGAAGCTTTCTTT.

V is TRBV23-1 and J is TRBJ2-5, with D perhaps matching TRBD1 or TRBD2 (5 bases each). TRBV23-1 is filed as an ORF, its function uncertain. CDR3 length equals 17 residues. V was clipped by 4 bases and J by 3 bases, with 21 bases between them. CDR3 sequence (DNA): TGCGCCAGCAGTCCTTACGGGACGGATCAGATCAAAGAGACCCAGTACTTC. It is translated as CASSPYGTDQIKETQYF.

The sample holds many counts of this clone. The chain combines TRBV15 with TRBJ2-5, with TRBD1 matching over 10 bases. Trimming removed 8 bases from V and 5 bases from J; junction bases left unmatched: 11. This CDR3 comprises 15 residues. The germline V gene has CDR1 LNHNV and CDR2 YYDKDF (reference sequence). This CDR3 is CATEGGTGVGETQYF. CDR3 sequence (DNA): TGTGCCACCGAAGGAGGGACAGGGGTTGGGGAGACCCAGTACTTC.

Remarks on this clone: The CDR3 does not end in the conserved phenylalanine or tryptophan, so this is likely a read error. Because the CDR3's place on the DNA is in doubt, the DNA is left out and the CDR3 is given as listed by TCRdb. The same CDR3 arises from other DNA sequences in this sample as well. This chain connects TRBV5-6 to TRBJ1-2; the table names TRBD1, a call not compared with the DNA. The CDR3 has 14 residues if both end residues are counted. Per the germline V gene, CDR1 is SGHDT and CDR2 is YYEEEE. CDR3 in amino acids: CASSLDGGFYGYTL.

The chain has TRBV19 and TRBJ2-7; D gene uncertain. This CDR3 spans 13 amino acids. Germline V gene lookup returns CDR1 LNHDA and CDR2 SQIVND (reference sequence). Trimming shortened V by 8 bases and J by 3 bases, and 14 bases separated the two germline ends. The CDR3 loop is CASSNSAVYEQYF. CDR3 nucleotides: TGTGCCAGTTCTAATTCCGCGGTCTACGAGCAGTACTTC. Variable domain in full (rest from reference TRBV19 and TRBJ2-7): DGGITQSPKYLFRKEGQNVTLSCEQNLNHDAMYWYRQDPGQGLRLIYYSQIVNDFQKGDIAEGYSVSREKKESFPLTVTSAQKNPTAFYLCASSNSAVYEQYFGPGTRLTVT.